The T cell receptor (beta chain) under discussion was sequenced for a study of glioma-infiltrating T cells after dendritic cell vaccination. Study conclusions and caveats: Higher TCR clonality did not directly relate to longer survival. Estimated pretreatment TIL content predicted outcome after dendritic cell vaccination.

PBMC were collected before vaccination, two weeks after the third vaccination, and at progression. This clone was seen more than once but under ten times. Its antigen is undetermined. Clones were read by immunoSEQ multiplex PCR, and TCRdb kept only the in-frame ones, dropping some. The sample records roughly 100,000 clones, 70% to 90% being singletons. Germline CDR1 reads SNHLY; CDR2 reads FYNNEI. The CDR3 contains 14 residues. V trimming: 10 bases; J trimming: 9 bases; junction bases outside the gene matches: 12. The clonotype originates from a human donor with glioblastoma. The rearrangement uses TRBV2 and TRBJ1-6, with TRBD1 matching 7 bases. The sample in question was blood, obtained before dendritic cell vaccination. CDR3 protein: CATHPGTDFSPLHF. Here the CDR3 DNA reads TGTGCCACTCATCCCGGGACAGACTTTTCACCCCTCCACTTT.